The source of this T cell receptor beta chain is a study of OX40 agonist ivuxolimab in advanced cancers. Study in general: Ivuxolimab was administered intravenously to patients at 0.01 to 10 mg/kg every 2 weeks. Findings of the study overall: There were, on average, more expanded clones in CD8+ T cells than in CD4+. The CD4+ and CD8+ T cells in the blood had expanded clonally by week 6 at 0.1 to 3.0 mg/kg.

On this clone: Its antigen is not known.

V lost 11 bases, J lost 4 bases, and 9 bases stayed unmatched. The germline gives CDR1 MDHEN, CDR2 SYDVKM. The CDR3 consists of 13 residues. Generated by immunoSEQ multiplex PCR, the TCRdb table keeps only in-frame clones and is missing some. Counted here are about 77,000 clones, around 86% occurring once; the ten biggest clones make up roughly 5.8%. The J gene is TRBJ1-2, the V gene TRBV28; 8 nucleotides align to TRBD1. This clonotype was obtained from an adult with an advanced solid tumor such as melanoma, head and neck, liver or kidney cancer. The source material was CD4+ or CD8+ T cells sorted from blood, sampled in a trial of the OX40 agonist ivuxolimab. CDR3 residues: CACGQGNSYGYTF. The CDR3 DNA reads TGTGCCTGCGGACAGGGTAACAGCTATGGCTACACCTTC.